The 24 T cell receptor beta chains presented below share a single source sample, sequenced in a study of blood T cell repertoires in COVID-19. The data were produced by immunoSEQ multiplex PCR, yet TCRdb's version contains in-frame clones alone and is incomplete. The table lists over 350,000 clones, 87% of them singletons. The sample was PBMCs or T cells enriched from blood (not recorded which). The receptor set was obtained from a woman aged 18-29 years with acute COVID-19.

A single count supports this clone. The V call is TRBV20-1, the J call TRBJ1-3; no reliable D call. V lost 6 bases to trimming and J lost 4 bases, with 7 bases between them. The germline gives CDR1 DFQATT, CDR2 SNEGSKA (reference sequence). This CDR3 has 11 residues. CDR3 DNA: TGCAGTGCCAGCAGGGGAAACACCATATATTTT. It encodes CSASRGNTIYF.

The chain is built from TRBV9 and TRBJ1-1, with 10 bases fitting TRBD1. There are 16 residues in the CDR3. The germline CDR1 and CDR2 sequences are SGDLS and YYNGEE. The V segment lost 4 bases and the J segment 0 bases; nucleotides outside the gene matches: 6. The chain's CDR3 is CASSFGQGVMNTEAFF. DNA for the CDR3: TGTGCCAGCAGCTTTGGACAGGGGGTCATGAACACTGAAGCTTTCTTT.

The rearrangement joins TRBV19 to TRBJ2-7, with 10 positions matching TRBD2. The J segment lost 2 bases and the V segment lost 7 bases, leaving 14 bases of the junction unmatched. CDR1 is LNHDA, CDR2 SQIVND, per germline (reference sequence). The CDR3 consists of 17 residues. The CDR3 sequence: CASNERASGSQTYEQYF. The DNA for the CDR3 is TGTGCCAGTAACGAGAGGGCTAGCGGGAGTCAAACCTACGAGCAGTACTTC.

This clone was detected only a few times. CDR3: CASLFRTFWGTEAFF. The DNA for the CDR3 is TGTGCCAGCCTTTTTAGGACTTTTTGGGGCACTGAAGCTTTCTTT. The rearrangement joins TRBV21-1 to TRBJ1-1. TRBV21-1 is given as a pseudogene. The CDR3 consists of 15 residues.

CDR3 sequence reads: CASSLTGTGNQPQHF. CDR3 DNA: TGCGCCAGCAGCTTAACCGGGACAGGGAATCAGCCCCAGCATTTT. This chain joins TRBV5-1 and TRBJ1-5; 9 bases are shared with TRBD1. The CDR3 contains 15 residues. The V and J ends lost 2 bases and 4 bases, in that order; junction bases with no gene match: 4. Germline assignment: CDR1 SGHRS and CDR2 YFSETQ. The full variable domain, in which reference TRBV5-1 and TRBJ1-5 provide the parts outside the CDR3, is KAGVTQTPRYLIKTRGQQVTLSCSPISGHRSVSWYQQTPGQGLQFLFEYFSETQRNKGNFPGRFSGRQFSNSRSEMNVSTLELGDSALYLCASSLTGTGNQPQHFGDGTRLSIL.

The rearrangement joins TRBV29-1 to TRBJ2-7, with a possible D match to TRBD2 (6 bases). The germline V gene has CDR1 SQVTM and CDR2 ANQGSEA. There are 13 residues in the CDR3. V dropped 4 bases and J dropped 5 bases, with 15 bases sitting between them. For the CDR3, the DNA is TGCAGCGTTGTGGCCTTTGGAGGGAACGAGCAGTACTTC. Translating gives CSVVAFGGNEQYF.

The chain couples TRBV6-5 to TRBJ1-1; D is unclear. Trimming cost V 6 bases and J 0 bases, with 11 bases left between them. This CDR3 is 14 amino acids long. Germline CDR1 is MNHEY and CDR2 is SVGAGI. The CDR3 bases are TGTGCCAGCAGCCCAGGTCCTATGAACACTGAAGCTTTCTTT. Its translation: CASSPGPMNTEAFF.

The chain recombines TRBV2 with TRBJ1-6; TRBD1 is a possible D gene (5 bases). Trimming removed 7 bases at V and 10 bases at J, with 20 bases between. This CDR3 region has 15 residues. Germline V lookup: CDR1 SNHLY, CDR2 FYNNEI. The CDR3 coding sequence is TGTGCCAGCAATGCTGGGGGGGTTCAATGGTCACCCCTCCACTTT. As protein: CASNAGGVQWSPLHF.

This clone was detected only a few times. This chain uses TRBV3-1 (or the pseudogene TRBV3-2) with TRBJ1-2; 7 bases align to TRBD1. This CDR3 is built from 13 residues. Germline CDR1 reads LGHDT; CDR2 reads YNNKEL (reference sequence). V was clipped by 3 bases and J by 6 bases; unmatched bases: 4. CDR3 coding DNA: TGTGCCAGCAGCCACCTAACAGGGGATGGCTACACCTTC. Translation gives CASSHLTGDGYTF.

The rearrangement joins TRBV3-1 (or the pseudogene TRBV3-2) to TRBJ2-7; 8 bases are shared with TRBD2. V gave up 5 bases and J gave up 2 bases; unmatched junction bases: 11. The CDR3 is 16 amino acids. Germline-derived CDR1 and CDR2 are LGHDT and YNNKEL (reference sequence). The CDR3 is CASSTRVSGNPYEQYF. DNA of the CDR3: TGTGCCAGCAGCACCCGCGTTAGCGGGAACCCCTACGAGCAGTACTTC.

The genes are TRBV5-1 and TRBJ2-7; D is ambiguous. Between the trimmed V and J ends, which lost 4 bases and 3 bases, there was a span of 17 bases. This CDR3 has 15 residues. Germline assignment: CDR1 SGHRS and CDR2 YFSETQ. CDR3 region: CASSPSVGGSYEQYF. For the CDR3, the DNA is TGCGCCAGCAGCCCCTCCGTTGGTGGCAGCTACGAGCAGTACTTC.

The chain carries TRBV7-2 and TRBJ2-1; 7 nucleotides align to TRBD2. Germline lookup yields CDR1 SGHTA and CDR2 FQGNSA. This CDR3 has 16 amino acids. V dropped 5 bases and J dropped 4; count of bases not matched to a gene: 11. CDR3 nucleotides: TGTGCCAGCAGCCCCTCCCCTAGCGGAAATTACAATGAGCAGTTCTTC. Its protein is CASSPSPSGNYNEQFF.

Only a few counts were recorded for this clone. The chain combines TRBV11-2 with TRBJ1-3; TRBD1 aligns across 8 bases. V lost 4 bases to trimming and J lost 0 bases; unmatched junction nucleotides: 5. CDR1 and CDR2 (germline): SGHAT, FQNNGV. The length of the CDR3 is 16 residues. CDR3 nucleotides: TGTGCCAGCAGCTCCAACGACAGGGGCTCTGGAAACACCATATATTTT. It specifies CASSSNDRGSGNTIYF. Based on the CDR3 plus reference TRBV11-2 and TRBJ1-3, the full variable domain is EAGVAQSPRYKIIEKRQSVAFWCNPISGHATLYWYQQILGQGPKLLIQFQNNGVVDDSQLPKDRFSAERLKGVDSTLKIQPAKLEDSAVYLCASSSNDRGSGNTIYFGEGSWLTVV.

Of note for this clone: The junction does not match germline at one end; this may be a read error. The gene calls are TRBV7-9 and TRBJ1-1; no clear D gene. Per the germline V gene, CDR1 is SEHNR and CDR2 is FQNEAQ (reference sequence). The CDR3 length is 12 residues. The CDR3 reads CASSLGPAEAFF. CDR3 nucleotide sequence: TGTGCCAGCAGTTTAGGTCCGGCTGAAGCTTTCTTT.

The chain uses TRBV11-2 and TRBJ2-5, with 8 bases lining up with TRBD1. CDR1 is SGHAT, CDR2 FQNNGV, per germline. V was clipped by 7 bases and J by 7 bases; unmatched bases: 11. CDR3 length: 14 amino acids. The CDR3 here is CASTEDRAVATQYF. In DNA form, the CDR3 reads TGTGCCAGCACCGAGGACAGGGCGGTAGCGACCCAGTACTTC. Full variable domain (rest looked up from reference TRBV11-2 and TRBJ2-5): EAGVAQSPRYKIIEKRQSVAFWCNPISGHATLYWYQQILGQGPKLLIQFQNNGVVDDSQLPKDRFSAERLKGVDSTLKIQPAKLEDSAVYLCASTEDRAVATQYFGPGTRLLVL.

This chain uses TRBV2 with TRBJ2-3, with D possibly TRBD1 on 5 matching bases. Germline V gives CDR1 SNHLY, CDR2 FYNNEI. V lost 1 base, J lost 0 bases, and 11 bases lay in between. The CDR3 contains 16 residues. This CDR3 is CASSEEQGTSTDTQYF. The CDR3 DNA is TGTGCCAGCAGTGAAGAGCAGGGCACTAGCACAGATACGCAGTATTTT. The full variable domain, its missing parts supplied by reference TRBV2 and TRBJ2-3, is EPEVTQTPSHQVTQMGQEVILRCVPISNHLYFYWYRQILGQKVEFLVSFYNNEISEKSEIFDDQFSVERPDGSNFTLKIRSTKLEDSAMYFCASSEEQGTSTDTQYFGPGTRLTVL.

The rearrangement links TRBV9 to TRBJ1-3; D is possibly TRBD1 (6 bases). V lost 6 bases, J lost 0 bases, and 13 bases lay in between. Germline V gene data show CDR1 as SGDLS and CDR2 as YYNGEE. The CDR3 consists of 15 residues. The CDR3 sequence: CASNGRGSSGNTIYF. Written as DNA, the CDR3 is TGTGCCAGCAACGGAAGGGGGTCCTCTGGAAACACCATATATTTT.

This sequence joins TRBV7-8 and TRBJ1-5; D gene ambiguous. The CDR3 covers 15 residues. Germline values: CDR1 SGHVS, CDR2 FQNEAQ. V dropped 2 bases and J dropped 4 bases, with 12 bases sitting between them. For the CDR3, the DNA is TGTGCCAGCAGCTTAATGAGTCGTCCTAATCAGCCCCAGCATTTT. This gives the protein CASSLMSRPNQPQHF.

This chain connects TRBV18 to TRBJ1-1, with D possibly TRBD1 on 6 matching bases. CDR3 length: 15 amino acids. V was shortened by 3 bases and J by 4 bases, with 15 bases between the two germline ends. Germline CDR1 reads KGHSH; CDR2 reads LQKENI. The CDR3 region is CASSPKNQGSTEAFF. The CDR3 DNA reads as TGTGCCAGCTCACCCAAAAATCAGGGGTCCACTGAAGCTTTCTTT.

The rearrangement links TRBV6-5 to TRBJ1-2; TRBD1 matches 10 bases. The V and J ends lost 5 bases and 6 bases, in that order; junction bases with no gene match: 6. The CDR3 sequence is 14 residues long. Germline V gene sequence: CDR1 MNHEY, CDR2 SVGAGI. This CDR3 reads CASSNGDRGDGYTF. The CDR3 nucleotides are TGTGCCAGCAGTAACGGGGACAGGGGAGATGGCTACACCTTC.

The V gene is TRBV19, the J gene TRBJ1-1; D might be TRBD1 (5 bases). Germline loops: CDR1 LNHDA, CDR2 SQIVND (reference sequence). The CDR3 loop spans 15 amino acids. Trimming stripped 4 bases from V and 5 bases from J, with 17 bases between. The CDR3 DNA follows: TGTGCCAGTAGTACTGGACCAGGGAAGGGAACTGAAGCTTTCTTT. Translating gives CASSTGPGKGTEAFF.

A remark on this clone: An end of the junction does not agree with germline; a read error may underlie this. This sequence joins TRBV7-7 and TRBJ2-2; 7 nucleotides agree with TRBD1. This CDR3 has 16 amino acids. Germline loops: CDR1 SSHAT, CDR2 FNYEAQ (reference sequence). CDR3: CASSQNRDRNTGELFF. CDR3 nucleotides: TGTGCTAGCAGCCAAAACCGGGACAGGAACACCGGGGAGCTGTTTTTT.

The gene calls are TRBV5-6 and TRBJ2-5; 11 bases align to TRBD2. The CDR3 covers 15 residues. V shed 2 bases and J 4 bases; nucleotides not matched to a gene: 4. Germline loops: CDR1 SGHDT, CDR2 YYEEEE. The CDR3 reads CASSFGSGGGETQYF. CDR3 DNA: TGTGCCAGCAGCTTTGGTAGCGGGGGGGGAGAGACCCAGTACTTC.

The gene calls are TRBV4-3 and TRBJ1-2; the D gene is possibly TRBD1 (6 bases). The CDR3 consists of 16 residues. Germline V gene data show CDR1 as LGHNA and CDR2 as YSLEER. The V gene lost 2 bases and the J gene lost 4 bases, with 17 bases spanning the gap. The CDR3 region has the DNA TGCGCCAGCAGCCAACTAACCGAGGGGGTAAGCTATGGCTACACCTTC. This sequence encodes CASSQLTEGVSYGYTF.